This is a list of T cell receptor beta chains from one sample in a study of blood T cell repertoires in COVID-19. Using immunoSEQ multiplex PCR, the repertoire was profiled, and TCRdb retains in-frame clones only, with some absent. The sample has about 100,000 clones, less than 75% seen once. The material sequenced was peripheral blood. These receptors were collected from a middle-aged woman with acute or convalescent COVID-19. Each CDR3 is given with its conserved first and last residue. Fields, in order: clone size, D gene, J gene, V gene, CDR3 protein, CDR3 DNA. D genes are given only for firm matches. Not every row has a clone size; where given, it reads once, few, many or a size class.

>NA|TRBD1|TRBJ1-6|TRBV5-5
CASSSPGGGSPLHF
TGTGCCAGCAGCTCCCCAGGGGGAGGCTCACCCCTCCACTTT
>NA|NA|TRBJ2-7|TRBV5-5
CASSQGGREYEQYF
TGTGCCAGCAGCCAAGGGGGGAGGGAGTACGAGCAGTACTTC
>NA|TRBD1|TRBJ2-2|TRBV7-2
CASSLVGWTGNTGELFF
TGTGCCAGCAGCTTAGTGGGCTGGACAGGGAACACCGGGGAGCTGTTTTTT
>NA|TRBD1|TRBJ1-2|TRBV19
CASSIQGSGDRLYGYTF
TGTGCCAGTAGTATTCAAGGGTCTGGGGACAGACTCTATGGCTACACCTTC
>NA|NA|TRBJ2-3|TRBV5-1
CASSLGLDTQYF
TGCGCCAGCAGCTTGGGACTAGATACGCAGTATTTT
>NA|NA|TRBJ1-4|TRBV2
CASSDEGSTNEKLFF
TGTGCCAGCAGTGATGAGGGATCAACTAATGAAAAACTGTTTTTT
>NA|TRBD2|TRBJ2-2|TRBV19
CASSVGLAGGLNTGELFF
TGTGCCAGTAGTGTAGGGCTAGCGGGGGGGCTGAACACCGGGGAGCTGTTTTTT
>NA|TRBD2|TRBJ2-5|TRBV11-2
CASSLSSGETQYF
TGTGCCAGCAGCCTTTCTAGCGGGGAGACCCAGTACTTC
>NA|NA|TRBJ2-3|TRBV10-3
CAISGTGNGDTQYF
TGTGCCATCAGTGGGACGGGGAACGGAGATACGCAGTATTTT
>few|TRBD1|TRBJ1-2|TRBV3-1/TRBV3-2
CASSLRAAGGNYGYTF
TGTGCCAGCAGCCTCCGTGCGGCAGGGGGGAACTATGGCTACACCTTC
>NA|TRBD2|TRBJ2-7|TRBV2
CATSERGGLYEQYF
TGTGCCACCTCCGAGCGGGGGGGCCTGTATGAGCAGTACTTC
>NA|NA|TRBJ1-1|TRBV23-1
CASSQVAGGNLVKGLNTEAFF
TGCGCCAGCAGTCAAGTCGCTGGTGGCAATTTAGTGAAGGGGCTGAACACTGAAGCTTTCTTT
>NA|TRBD1|TRBJ1-6|TRBV27
CASSLRDRDDSPLHF
TGTGCCAGCAGTCTACGAGACAGGGACGATTCACCCCTCCACTTT
>NA|NA|TRBJ2-3|TRBV3-1/TRBV3-2
CASSQNGEDTQYF
TGTGCCAGCAGCCAGAACGGGGAAGATACGCAGTATTTT
>NA|NA|TRBJ2-6|TRBV4-3
CASSQHSGANVLTF
TGCGCCAGCAGCCAACACTCTGGGGCCAACGTCCTGACTTTC
>NA|NA|TRBJ2-1|TRBV24-1
CATSDPTRGNNEQFF
TGTGCCACCAGTGACCCAACTCGGGGAAACAATGAGCAGTTCTTC
>few|NA|TRBJ1-2|TRBV5-1
CASSLGPGEIYGYTF
TGCGCCAGCAGCTTGGGGCCCGGGGAAATCTATGGCTACACCTTC
>NA|NA|TRBJ2-3|TRBV3-1/TRBV3-2
CASSLHRDTNTDTQYF
TGTGCCAGCAGCCTACACCGGGACACTAACACAGATACGCAGTATTTT
>NA|NA|TRBJ2-7|TRBV5-6
CASSSGRSGAYEQYF
TGTGCCAGCAGCTCCGGTCGGAGCGGAGCCTACGAGCAGTACTTC